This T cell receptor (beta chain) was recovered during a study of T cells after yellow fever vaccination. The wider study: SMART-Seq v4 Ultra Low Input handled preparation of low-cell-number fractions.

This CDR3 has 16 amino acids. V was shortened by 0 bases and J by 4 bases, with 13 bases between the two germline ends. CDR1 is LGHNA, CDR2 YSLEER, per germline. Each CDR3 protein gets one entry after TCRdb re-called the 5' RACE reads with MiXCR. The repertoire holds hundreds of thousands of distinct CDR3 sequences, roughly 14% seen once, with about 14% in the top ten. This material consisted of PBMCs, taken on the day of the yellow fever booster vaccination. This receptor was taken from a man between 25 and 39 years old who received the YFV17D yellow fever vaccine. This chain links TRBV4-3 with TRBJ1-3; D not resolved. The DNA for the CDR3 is TGCGCCAGCAGCCAAGAGATAACAAATTCCGGAAACACCATATATTTT. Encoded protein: CASSQEITNSGNTIYF.